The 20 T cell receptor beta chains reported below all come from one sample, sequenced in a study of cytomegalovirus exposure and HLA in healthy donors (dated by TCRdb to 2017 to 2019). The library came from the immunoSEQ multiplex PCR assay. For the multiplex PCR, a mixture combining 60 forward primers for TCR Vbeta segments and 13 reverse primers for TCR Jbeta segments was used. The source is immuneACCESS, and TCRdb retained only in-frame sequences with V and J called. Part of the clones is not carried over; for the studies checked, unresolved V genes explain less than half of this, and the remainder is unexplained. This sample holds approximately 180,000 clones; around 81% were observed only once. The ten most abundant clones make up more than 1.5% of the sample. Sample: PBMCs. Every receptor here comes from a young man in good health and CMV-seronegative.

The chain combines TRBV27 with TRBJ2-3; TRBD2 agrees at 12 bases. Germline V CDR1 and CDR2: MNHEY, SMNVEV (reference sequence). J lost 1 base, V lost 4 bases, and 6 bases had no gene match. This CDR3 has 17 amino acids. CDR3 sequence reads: CASSSMRLAGGTDTQYF. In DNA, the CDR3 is TGTGCCAGCAGTTCCATGAGACTAGCGGGGGGCACAGATACGCAGTATTTT.

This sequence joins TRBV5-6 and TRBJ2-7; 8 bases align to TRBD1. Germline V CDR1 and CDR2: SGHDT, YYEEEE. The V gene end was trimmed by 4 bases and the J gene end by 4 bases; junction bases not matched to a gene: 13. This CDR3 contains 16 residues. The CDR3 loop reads CASSQLGQGRIYEQYF. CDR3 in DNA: TGTGCCAGCAGCCAACTTGGACAGGGTAGAATTTACGAGCAGTACTTC. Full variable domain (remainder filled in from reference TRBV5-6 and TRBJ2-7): DAGVTQSPTHLIKTRGQQVTLRCSPKSGHDTVSWYQQALGQGPQFIFQYYEEEERQRGNFPDRFSGHQFPNYSSELNVNALLLGDSALYLCASSQLGQGRIYEQYFGPGTRLTVT.

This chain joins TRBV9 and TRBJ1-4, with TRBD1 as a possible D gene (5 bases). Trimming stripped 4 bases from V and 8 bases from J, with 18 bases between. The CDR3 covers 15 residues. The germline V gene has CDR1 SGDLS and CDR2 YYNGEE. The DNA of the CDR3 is TGTGCCAGCAGCCTCCGACACCAGGGTGGAGAAAAACTGTTTTTT. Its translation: CASSLRHQGGEKLFF.

The CDR3, as DNA: TGCGCCAGCAGCCAAGACGCTACAGGGTCTGGAAACACCATATATTTT. It codes for CASSQDATGSGNTIYF. The chain recombines TRBV4-3 with TRBJ1-3, with D possibly being TRBD1 (6 bases). Germline V gene sequence: CDR1 LGHNA, CDR2 YSLEER. The CDR3 sequence is 16 residues long. The germline V and J ends were trimmed by 0 bases and 1 base, with 10 bases remaining between them.

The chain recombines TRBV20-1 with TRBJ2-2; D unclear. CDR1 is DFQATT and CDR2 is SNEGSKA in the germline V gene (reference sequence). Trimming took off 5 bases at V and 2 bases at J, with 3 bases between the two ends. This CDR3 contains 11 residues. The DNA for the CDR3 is TGCAGTGCTTATAACACCGGGGAGCTGTTTTTT. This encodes CSAYNTGELFF.

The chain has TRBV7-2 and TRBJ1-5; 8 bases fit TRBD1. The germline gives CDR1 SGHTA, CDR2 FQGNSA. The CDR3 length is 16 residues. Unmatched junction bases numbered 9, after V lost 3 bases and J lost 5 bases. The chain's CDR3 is CASSFWAGGADQPQHF. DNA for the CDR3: TGTGCCAGCAGCTTTTGGGCAGGGGGCGCGGATCAGCCCCAGCATTTT. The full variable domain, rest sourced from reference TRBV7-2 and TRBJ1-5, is GAGVSQSPSNKVTEKGKDVELRCDPISGHTALYWYRQSLGQGLEFLIYFQGNSAPDKSGLPSDRFSAERTGGSVSTLTIQRTQQEDSAVYLCASSFWAGGADQPQHFGDGTRLSIL.

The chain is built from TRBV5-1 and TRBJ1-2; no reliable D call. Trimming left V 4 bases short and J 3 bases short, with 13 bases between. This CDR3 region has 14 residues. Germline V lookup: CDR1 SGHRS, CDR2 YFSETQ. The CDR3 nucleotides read TGCGCCAGCAGCCCAGCGGGTCCTTACTATGGCTACACCTTC. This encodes CASSPAGPYYGYTF.

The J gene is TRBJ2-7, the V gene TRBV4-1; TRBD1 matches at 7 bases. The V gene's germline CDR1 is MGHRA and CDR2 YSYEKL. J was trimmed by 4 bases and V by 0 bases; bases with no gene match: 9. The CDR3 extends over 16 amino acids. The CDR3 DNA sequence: TGCGCCAGCAGCCAAGATATCCCCACAGGGGTATACGAGCAGTACTTC. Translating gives CASSQDIPTGVYEQYF.

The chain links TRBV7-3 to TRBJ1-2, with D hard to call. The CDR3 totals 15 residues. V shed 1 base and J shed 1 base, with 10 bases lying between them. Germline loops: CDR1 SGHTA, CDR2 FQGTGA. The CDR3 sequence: CASSLNGPGNYGYTF. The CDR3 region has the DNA TGTGCCAGCAGCTTAAACGGTCCGGGTAACTATGGCTACACCTTC.

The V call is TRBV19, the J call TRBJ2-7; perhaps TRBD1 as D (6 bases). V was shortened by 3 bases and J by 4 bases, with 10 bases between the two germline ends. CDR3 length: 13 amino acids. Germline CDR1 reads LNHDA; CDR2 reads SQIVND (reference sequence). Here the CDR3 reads CASSMGANYEQYF. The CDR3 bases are TGTGCCAGTAGTATGGGGGCAAATTACGAGCAGTACTTC.

The CDR3 region is CASSIPNYNEQFF. For the CDR3, the DNA is TGTGCCAGTAGTATCCCCAACTACAATGAGCAGTTCTTC. V usage is TRBV19 and J usage is TRBJ2-1; D is ambiguous. Looked up from germline, CDR1 is LNHDA and CDR2 is SQIVND (reference sequence). This CDR3 is built from 13 residues. V lost 3 bases, J lost 3 bases, and 6 bases lay in between.

For the CDR3, the DNA is TGCGCCAGCAGCCAAGATCTAACAGTCTCTGGAAACACCATATATTTT. Translation gives CASSQDLTVSGNTIYF. The chain combines TRBV4-3 with TRBJ1-3; no reliable D call. The V and J ends lost 0 bases and 0 bases respectively, with 9 bases between them. Germline CDR1 and CDR2: LGHNA and YSLEER. There are 16 residues in the CDR3.

The CDR3 region has the DNA TGTGCCAGCAGCTTTGAGCTAGCGAGCTACAATGAGCAGTTCTTC. It is translated as CASSFELASYNEQFF. This chain joins TRBV7-9 and TRBJ2-1; TRBD2 is a possible D gene (6 bases). Germline-derived CDR1 and CDR2 are SEHNR and FQNEAQ (reference sequence). The CDR3 extends over 15 amino acids. The ends were cut back, 3 bases at V and 3 bases at J, with 12 bases in the middle.

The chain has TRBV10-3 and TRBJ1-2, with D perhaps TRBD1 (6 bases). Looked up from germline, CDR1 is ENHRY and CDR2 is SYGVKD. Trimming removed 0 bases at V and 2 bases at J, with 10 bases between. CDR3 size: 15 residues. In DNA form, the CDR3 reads TGTGCCATCAGTGAGTCGGGGGGGCCCAACTATGGCTACACCTTC. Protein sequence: CAISESGGPNYGYTF.

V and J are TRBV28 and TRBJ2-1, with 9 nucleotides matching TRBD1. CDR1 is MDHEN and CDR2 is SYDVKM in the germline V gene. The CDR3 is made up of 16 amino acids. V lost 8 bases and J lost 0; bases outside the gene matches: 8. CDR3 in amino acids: CASLDRGASSYNEQFF. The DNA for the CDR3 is TGTGCCAGCCTCGACAGGGGGGCCAGCTCCTACAATGAGCAGTTCTTC.

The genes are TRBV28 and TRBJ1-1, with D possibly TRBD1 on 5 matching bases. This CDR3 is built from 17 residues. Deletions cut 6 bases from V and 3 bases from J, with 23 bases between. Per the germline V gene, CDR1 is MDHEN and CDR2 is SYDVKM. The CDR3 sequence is CASSSEGSKFRDTEAFF. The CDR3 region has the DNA TGTGCCAGCAGCTCGGAGGGCTCAAAATTCAGGGACACTGAAGCTTTCTTT.

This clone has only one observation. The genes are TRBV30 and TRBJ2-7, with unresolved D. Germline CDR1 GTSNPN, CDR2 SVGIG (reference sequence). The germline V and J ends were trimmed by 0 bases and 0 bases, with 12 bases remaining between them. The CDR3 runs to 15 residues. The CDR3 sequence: CAWSVGFTSSYEQYF. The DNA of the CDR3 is TGTGCCTGGAGTGTGGGCTTTACCAGCTCCTACGAGCAGTACTTC.

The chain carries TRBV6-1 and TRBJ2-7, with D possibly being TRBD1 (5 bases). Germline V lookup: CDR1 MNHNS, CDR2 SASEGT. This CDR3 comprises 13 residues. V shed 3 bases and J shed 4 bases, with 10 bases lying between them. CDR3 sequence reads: CASSDYRQYEQYF. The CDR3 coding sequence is TGTGCCAGCAGTGACTACAGACAGTACGAGCAGTACTTC.

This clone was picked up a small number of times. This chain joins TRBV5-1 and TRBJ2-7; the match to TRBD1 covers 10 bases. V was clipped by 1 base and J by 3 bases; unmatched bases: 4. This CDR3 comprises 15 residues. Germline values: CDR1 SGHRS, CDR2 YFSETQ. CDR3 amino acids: CASSLFRDRGYEQYF. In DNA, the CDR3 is TGCGCCAGCAGCTTGTTCAGGGACAGGGGCTACGAGCAGTACTTC.

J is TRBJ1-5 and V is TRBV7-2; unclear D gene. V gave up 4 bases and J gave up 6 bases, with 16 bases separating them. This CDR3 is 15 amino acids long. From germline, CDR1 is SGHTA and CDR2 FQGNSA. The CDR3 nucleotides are TGTGCCAGCAGCTCCGGCGGCTACGCGGGTCAGCCCCAGCATTTT. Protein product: CASSSGGYAGQPQHF.